This entry lists 4 T cell receptor beta chains sequenced from one sample in a study of Graves' ophthalmopathy and Graves' hyperthyroidism. TCR beta CDR3 regions were amplified from RNA transcripts. Second-round multiplex PCR followed a first-round RT-PCR using HTBI primers. TCRdb called the multiplex PCR reads again in MiXCR, with one record for every CDR3 protein. The sample comprises about 700,000 distinct CDR3 sequences, roughly 41% of which are singletons, and 44% rests with the top ten. The sequencing sample was made of peripheral blood. The receptors here all came from an adult man with Graves' ophthalmopathy.

This chain uses TRBV7-9 with TRBJ1-4; possible D gene TRBD1, 5 bases. The CDR3 extends over 17 amino acids. The ends were cut back, 5 bases at V and 1 base at J, with 17 bases in the middle. Germline V lookup: CDR1 SEHNR, CDR2 FQNEAQ (reference sequence). As DNA, the CDR3 is TGTGCCAGCAGCGCACAGGCGACCGGATTAACTAATGAAAAACTGTTTTTT. It codes for CASSAQATGLTNEKLFF.

With respect to this clonotype: The junction departs from the called germline gene at one end, perhaps through a read error. The chain couples TRBV29-1 to TRBJ2-7, with D tentatively TRBD2 (5 bases). This CDR3 has 11 residues. Germline assignment: CDR1 SQVTM and CDR2 ANQGSEA. CDR3 coding DNA: TGCAGCGTTGAAGAGGTCGGGGTGCAGAACTTT. As protein: CSVEEVGVQNF.

This chain joins TRBV2 and TRBJ1-1, with 7 bases lining up with TRBD1. Germline CDR1 is SNHLY and CDR2 is FYNNEI. The length of the CDR3 is 14 residues. J lost 3 bases, V lost 7 bases, and 8 bases had no gene match. CDR3 bases: TGTGCCAGCATGGTCGCAGGGGGGGACACTGAAGCTTTCTTT. This translates into CASMVAGGDTEAFF.

This chain uses TRBV7-9 with TRBJ1-2, with 7 positions matching TRBD1. Unmatched junction bases numbered 26, after V lost 5 bases and J lost 5 bases. This CDR3 spans 20 amino acids. Germline assignment: CDR1 SEHNR and CDR2 FQNEAQ (reference sequence). CDR3 sequence reads: CASSHERQGDRDVLDYGYTF. The CDR3 DNA follows: TGTGCCAGCAGCCACGAGCGCCAGGGGGACAGAGACGTCTTGGATTATGGCTACACCTTC.